This TCR beta chain was sequenced during a study of response to subunit inactivated influenza vaccine. The CDR3 length is 15 residues. The junction had 3 bases not matched to a gene; V was cut back by 0 bases and J by 5 bases. Germline assignment: CDR1 SGHTA and CDR2 FQGNSA. From the RT-PCR reads, TCRdb called clonotypes with MiXCR, one entry per CDR3 protein. The data hold over 750,000 distinct CDR3 sequences, with around 20% observed a single time. This clonotype turned up a few times. The chain employs TRBV7-2 and TRBJ2-2; 7 bases are a match to TRBD2. This sequence was found in a man in his fifties who received an inactivated influenza vaccine. The source material was PBMCs from blood, sampled 5 to 6 days after vaccination. This chain's CDR3 is CASSLAGGWTGELFF. The CDR3 nucleotides read TGTGCCAGCAGCTTAGCGGGGGGGTGGACCGGGGAGCTGTTTTTT.